This is a list of T cell receptor beta chains from one sample in a study of T cell responses to AZD1222 COVID-19 vaccine. Repertoires were generated with immunoSEQ multiplex PCR, while TCRdb's copy carries only in-frame clones and drops some. Of 110,000 or so clones in the sample, approximately 88% were seen once. Sequences were derived from peripheral blood, sampled 28 days after the second AZD1222 dose. These receptor sequences come from an adult who received the AZD1222 COVID-19 vaccine. Both conserved end residues are part of each CDR3. A D gene is named only where the DNA matches it firmly. Expanded clones get a size class; other rows say once, few or many, or leave the size out.

D	V	size	J	DNA	CDR3
TRBD1	TRBV29-1	NA	TRBJ1-5	TGCAGCGTTATGACAGGGTTTGATCAGCCCCAGCATTTT	CSVMTGFDQPQHF
NA	TRBV7-3	NA	TRBJ2-5	TGTGCCAGCAGCTTAAGTCCGGATGAAGAGACCCAGTACTTC	CASSLSPDEETQYF
NA	TRBV10-3	NA	TRBJ2-7	TGTGCCATCAGTGGACAGACGGCCTCCTACGAGCAGTACTTC	CAISGQTASYEQYF
NA	TRBV4-3	NA	TRBJ1-3	TGCGCCAGCAGCCAAGCGGCGTACTCTGGAAACACCATATATTTT	CASSQAAYSGNTIYF
NA	TRBV7-9	medium-sized	TRBJ1-2	TGTGCCAGCAGCCGCGGACAGCTTAACTATGGCTACACCTTC	CASSRGQLNYGYTF
NA	TRBV29-1	NA	TRBJ2-7	TGCAGCGTGGAAGGGACCAGTGGGGAGCAGTACTTC	CSVEGTSGEQYF
NA	TRBV6-5	NA	TRBJ2-7	TGTGCCAGTACAAGGGGAACCTACGAGCAGTACTTC	CASTRGTYEQYF
NA	TRBV7-6	NA	TRBJ2-3	TGTGCCAGCAGCTTACTTAGAGAGGGGCTGGGAGATACGCAGTATTTT	CASSLLREGLGDTQYF
NA	TRBV6-2/TRBV6-3	NA	TRBJ2-7	TGTGCCAGCAGTTATGCCATCGTAAACTACGAGCAGTACTTC	CASSYAIVNYEQYF
NA	TRBV9	once	TRBJ1-5	TGTGCCAGCAGCGTAGGGGAAGGGGGGAACAATCAGCCCCAGCATTTT	CASSVGEGGNNQPQHF
NA	TRBV19	NA	TRBJ1-5	TGTGCCAGTAGGTTTCAAGCGTCCAATCAGCCCCAGCATTTT	CASRFQASNQPQHF
TRBD1	TRBV19	NA	TRBJ2-4	TGTGCCAGTAGTATATTCGGGACAGGGGGCATTCGGGCCAAAAACATTCAGTACTTC	CASSIFGTGGIRAKNIQYF
NA	TRBV5-1	NA	TRBJ1-4	TGCGCCAGCAGCTTGGTCGCGGAGGGAGATGAAAAACTGTTTTTT	CASSLVAEGDEKLFF
TRBD1	TRBV6-5	few	TRBJ1-2	TGTGCCAGCAGGCGGGACAGGAACCCGAACTATGGCTACACCTTC	CASRRDRNPNYGYTF
NA	TRBV7-8	NA	TRBJ1-4	TGTGCCAGCAGCTTAGTCCAGGAGGAAAAACTGTTTTTT	CASSLVQEEKLFF
TRBD1	TRBV12-3/TRBV12-4	NA	TRBJ1-2	TGTGCCAGCAGTTTTAGGGGGCCCTATGGCTACACCTTC	CASSFRGPYGYTF
NA	TRBV6-5	NA	TRBJ2-1	TGTGCCAGCAGTTACTCCGGATCCTCCTACAATGAGCAGTTCTTC	CASSYSGSSYNEQFF
NA	TRBV28	few	TRBJ1-1	TGTGCCAGCAGTTTTGCGAACACTGAAGCTTTCTTT	CASSFANTEAFF
NA	TRBV7-9	NA	TRBJ1-2	TGTGCCAGCAGCTTAGGTCTCTTCTATGGCTACACCTTC	CASSLGLFYGYTF
TRBD2	TRBV6-1	NA	TRBJ2-5	TGTGCCAGCAGTGCCGGGACTAGCGGGGGGGGACGGGGTCAAGAGACCCAGTACTTC	CASSAGTSGGGRGQETQYF
TRBD1	TRBV2	NA	TRBJ1-4	TGTGCCAGCAGCGCTACAGGGGTGAAGGGTGAAAAACTGTTTTTT	CASSATGVKGEKLFF
NA	TRBV7-9	NA	TRBJ1-5	TGTGCCAGCAGCTCCTCGGTGGAGGGAGTAAATCAGCCCCAGCATTTT	CASSSSVEGVNQPQHF
NA	TRBV2	NA	TRBJ1-1	TGTGCCAGCAGCCTCGACAACTACACTGAAGCTTTCTTT	CASSLDNYTEAFF
NA	TRBV6-5	NA	TRBJ2-2	TGTGCCAGCGTTTCCCGAGTGAACACCGGGGAGCTGTTTTTT	CASVSRVNTGELFF
NA	TRBV9	NA	TRBJ2-1	TGTGCCAGCAGCGTAGACCTCCGGGGAGGAGTTGTCGATGAGCAGTTCTTC	CASSVDLRGGVVDEQFF
NA	TRBV18	NA	TRBJ1-5	TGTGCCAGCTCACCAACCACGGAGCAGCCCCAGCATTTT	CASSPTTEQPQHF
NA	TRBV5-6	NA	TRBJ1-2	TGTGCCAGCAGCTTGTACCGAGATGGCTACACCTTC	CASSLYRDGYTF
NA	TRBV27	NA	TRBJ1-2	TGTGCCAGCAGATCCGGGGGCGTCAGCTATGGCTACACCTTC	CASRSGGVSYGYTF
TRBD1	TRBV11-2	NA	TRBJ2-7	TGTGCCAGCAGCCCAAGGACAGGAAGCTCCTACGAGCAGTACTTC	CASSPRTGSSYEQYF
NA	TRBV7-9	once	TRBJ2-3	TGTGCCAGCAGCTTAGGGTCCGCAACGGGGCCGGGGGATACGCAGTATTTT	CASSLGSATGPGDTQYF
NA	TRBV5-5	NA	TRBJ1-5	TGTGCCAGCAGCTTTTTTAAGGGGGGCGCTTATCAGCCCCAGCATTTT	CASSFFKGGAYQPQHF
NA	TRBV2	NA	TRBJ1-2	TGTGCCAGCAGGGGCGGACAGCCACTCTATGGCTACACCTTC	CASRGGQPLYGYTF
TRBD1	TRBV2	NA	TRBJ1-2	TGTGCCAGCAGCTATACAGGGGGGTATGGCTACACCTTC	CASSYTGGYGYTF
TRBD2	TRBV5-1	NA	TRBJ2-2	TGCGCCAGCAGCCCCGCTAGCGGGGGCCCGGCCACCGGGGAGCTGTTTTTT	CASSPASGGPATGELFF
TRBD2	TRBV6-6	few	TRBJ2-7	TGTGCCAGCAGTTCAATGTATCGGGGGGTGGGCGAGCAGTACTTC	CASSSMYRGVGEQYF